This TCR beta chain came from a study of shared clonotypes between healthy human individuals. Study in general: Each donor's CD8 memory used one plate, CD8 naive two, each CD4 subset three. Study results and caveats: Generally, estimated richness proved larger in naive subsets than it did in memory subsets.

Splitting the CD4+ cells yielded a CD45RA+ naive subset and a CD45RA-negative memory subset. Germline values: CDR1 SGHTA, CDR2 FQGNSA. The CDR3 has 12 residues. The repertoire was sequenced with immunoSEQ multiplex PCR; TCRdb's copy has only in-frame clones and lacks some. The sample includes 2 million to 2.5 million clones, 95% of them seen just once. Regarding this clone: Antigen: not known. Mismatch with germline at one junction end may stem from a read error.

The chain links TRBV7-2 to TRBJ2-3, with 7 bases aligning to TRBD1. This sequence originates from a man aged 18 to 29 in good health. The specimen sequenced was naive CD4+ T cells sorted from blood. Subset given: CD45RA+ positively selected. The CDR3 DNA reads as TGTGCCAGCAGTTTCCATAGCGCTCAGGGGGATTTT. Its translation is CASSFHSAQGDF.